The present TCR beta chain was sequenced within a study of OX40 agonist ivuxolimab in advanced cancers. In the study overall: Three dose-escalation patients had partial responses: one with hepatocellular carcinoma and two with cutaneous melanoma.

The data were produced by immunoSEQ multiplex PCR, yet TCRdb's version contains in-frame clones alone and is incomplete. The data contain some 57,000 clones, over 80% of them singletons. V shed 1 base and J shed 7 bases, with 7 bases lying between them. The CDR3 loop spans 12 amino acids. Germline CDR1 is SGHAT and CDR2 is FQNNGV. The receptor comes from an adult with an advanced solid tumor such as melanoma, head and neck, liver or kidney cancer. The source material was CD4+ or CD8+ T cells sorted from blood, sampled in a trial of the OX40 agonist ivuxolimab. The chain has TRBV11-2 and TRBJ1-2; D is undetermined. The CDR3 spells CASSLVLGGYTF. CDR3 coding DNA: TGTGCCAGCAGCTTAGTTTTGGGTGGCTACACCTTC.